The sequence of this T cell receptor (beta chain) was determined in a study of blood T cells in healthy people across ages. Whole-study findings and limits: Naive CD4+ cells and diversity were both higher in long-lived donors than in aged donors.

Each sample yielded at least 5 micrograms of PBMC total RNA. The sample holds a few counts of this clonotype. Its antigen is not known. This could be a read error, since a much larger clone is one nucleotide away. Combining a sample-barcoded 5' primer with a J-beta primer mix, a second PCR ran for roughly 7 to 11 cycles. There were at least 3 million CDR3-containing paired-end reads obtained from each sample. TCRdb passed the 5' RACE reads through MiXCR, listing each CDR3 protein once. This table holds 630,000 or so distinct CDR3 sequences, about 30% found once. V shed 4 bases, J shed 7 bases, and the junction held 11 bases outside the gene matches. This CDR3 is 15 amino acids long. Germline CDR1 and CDR2: MGHDK and SYGVNS.

The material sequenced was blood. The J gene is TRBJ2-7, the V gene TRBV25-1, with 9 bases lining up with TRBD1. The receptor was isolated from a woman older than 75 in good health. In DNA, the CDR3 is TGTGCCAGCAGTGGGACAGGGGTCGGGGACAATGAGCAGTACTTC. This gives the protein CASSGTGVGDNEQYF.